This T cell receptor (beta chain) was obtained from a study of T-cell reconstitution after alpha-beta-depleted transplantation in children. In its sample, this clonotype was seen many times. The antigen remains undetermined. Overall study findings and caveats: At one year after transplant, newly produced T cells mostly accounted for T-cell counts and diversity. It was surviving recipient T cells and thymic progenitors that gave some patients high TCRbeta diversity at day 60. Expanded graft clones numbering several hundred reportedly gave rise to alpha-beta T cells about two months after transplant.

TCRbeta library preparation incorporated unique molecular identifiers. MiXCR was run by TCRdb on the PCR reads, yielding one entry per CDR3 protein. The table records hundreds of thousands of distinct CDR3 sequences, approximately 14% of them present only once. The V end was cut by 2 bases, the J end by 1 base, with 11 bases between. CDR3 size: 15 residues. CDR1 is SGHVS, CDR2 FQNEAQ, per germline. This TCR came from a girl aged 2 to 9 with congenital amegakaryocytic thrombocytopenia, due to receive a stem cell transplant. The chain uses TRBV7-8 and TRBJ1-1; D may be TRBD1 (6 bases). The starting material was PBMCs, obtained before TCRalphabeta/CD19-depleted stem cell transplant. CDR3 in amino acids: CASSLMAGANTEAFF. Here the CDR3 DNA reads TGTGCCAGCAGCTTAATGGCAGGGGCGAACACTGAAGCTTTCTTT.